This T cell receptor beta chain derives from a study of regulatory T cells in long-lasting Graves disease (dated by TCRdb to 2020 to 2022). Regarding the study in general: Persistent Graves' disease was defined as antithyroid drug treatment for over 5 years with persistently positive TSH receptor autoantibodies. Peripheral blood TCR sequencing and RNA sequencing compared persistent Graves' disease patients with newly diagnosed Graves' disease patients. The study took place in China and was registered as a clinical trial. A total of 33 samples underwent TCR sequencing, from some 13 patients with persistent Graves' disease and 20 or so patients with newly diagnosed Graves' disease. On average, persistent Graves' disease patients in the clinical cohort had been on antithyroid drugs for about 10.3 years. Study-level results and caveats: More public clonotypes were shared among persistent patients (2,741) than among newly diagnosed patients (under 1,000). Sequencing and analysis were restricted to the TCR beta chain. The small sample size was acknowledged by the authors as a limitation that may reduce accuracy. Only peripheral blood was studied, because thyroid tissue, the primary lesion, was inaccessible. Compared with newly diagnosed patients, persistent Graves' disease patients had lower TCR Shannon entropy and fewer highly expanded clones, which suggests clonal expansion.

The library relied on multiplex PCR. Sequencer: Illumina HiSeq 4000. iRepertoire HTBI primers and Arm-PCR amplification of CDR3 regions were used to construct TCR beta libraries. Before sequencing, the PCR products went through gel purification. From the authors' description of their analysis: Gene usage analysis of CDR3 amino acid clonotypes used the roughly 62 TRBV and 14 TRBJ segments found across samples. Filtered high-quality paired reads were merged into contigs using COPE and FqMerger. BLAST was used to align contigs to IMGT TRBV, TRBD and TRBJ reference genes, with CDR3 defined following IMGT. Highly expanded clones were defined as clonotypes with a frequency above 0.1%. Shannon entropy served as the measure of repertoire diversity, while the Gini coefficient captured V-J evenness. Public clonotypes were defined as clonotypes shared by more than one individual. Starting from the raw public reads, TCRdb applied fastp trimming at Q25, assembled clones with MiXCR and retained in-frame beta chains. Rows with one shared CDR3 protein collapse into an entry with the most common genes and DNA. These V and J calls are TCRdb output, not the study's own analysis. Within this sample are roughly 400,000 distinct CDR3 sequences, with roughly a fifth of them counted one time only. The top ten clonotypes cover approximately 14% of the sample.

Comments on this clonotype: Its antigen is not yet known. No base quality information exists; no much larger clone differs at one position.

The time point label here, explained by the study, means: persistent/refractory GD, antithyroid drugs over 5 years with positive TRAb. For both TCR sequencing and RNA sequencing, RNA was extracted from PBMCs in TRIzol. Graves' disease was diagnosed according to American Thyroid Association guidelines. The patients came from an endocrinology department in Xi'an, China. Each patient gave approximately 9.7 milliliters of peripheral blood, collected in an EDTA anticoagulant tube. Ficoll Paque Plus density gradient separation was used to isolate PBMCs, and no further T cell sorting was done. An Agilent 2100 Bioanalyzer and agarose gel were used to check RNA quality, and a NanoDrop 2000 was used to measure RNA concentration. Specimen: peripheral blood mononuclear cells (PBMCs), collected when the disease was refractory, from a patient treated with antithyroid drugs. The source of this sequence is a female donor with Graves disease.

The CDR3 reads as follows: CASSEALQGALETQYF. Read as DNA, the sequence is TGTGCCAGCAGTGAAGCGTTACAGGGGGCGCTGGAGACCCAGTACTTC. Recombination linked TRBV6-1 to TRBJ2-5; TRBD1 lines up with 9 middle nucleotides. The V end gives up 0 bases and the J end 5 bases, leaving 7 bases in the junction not matched to a gene. Spanning cysteine to phenylalanine, the CDR3 consists of 16 amino acids. Solely the CDR3 DNA is kept, with 48 bases framed from the first base. CDR1 and CDR2 are drawn from the germline V gene: MNHNS, SASEGT.